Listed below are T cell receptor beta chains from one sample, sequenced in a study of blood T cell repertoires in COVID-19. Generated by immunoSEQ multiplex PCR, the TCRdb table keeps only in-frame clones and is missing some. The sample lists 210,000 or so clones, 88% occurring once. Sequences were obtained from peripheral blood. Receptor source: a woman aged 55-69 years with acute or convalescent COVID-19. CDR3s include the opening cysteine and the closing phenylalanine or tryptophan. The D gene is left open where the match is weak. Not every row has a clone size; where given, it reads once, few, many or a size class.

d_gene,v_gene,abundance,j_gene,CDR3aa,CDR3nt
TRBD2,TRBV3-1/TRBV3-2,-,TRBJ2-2,CASSRLSSGGANTGELFF,TGTGCCAGCAGCCGACTCTCGAGCGGGGGGGCGAACACCGGGGAGCTGTTTTTT
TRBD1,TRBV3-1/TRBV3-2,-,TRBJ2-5,CASSPPATGGQETQYF,TGTGCCAGCAGCCCCCCCGCGACAGGGGGCCAAGAGACCCAGTACTTC
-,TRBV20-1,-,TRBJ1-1,CSARGQIGAFF,TGCAGTGCTAGGGGACAAATAGGGGCTTTCTTT
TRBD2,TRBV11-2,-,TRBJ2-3,CASSSPGTSGGSTDTQYF,TGTGCCAGCAGCTCTCCTGGGACTAGCGGGGGTAGCACAGATACGCAGTATTTT
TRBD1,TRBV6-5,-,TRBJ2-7,CASTTGTASYEQYF,TGTGCCAGCACTACCGGGACAGCCTCCTACGAGCAGTACTTC
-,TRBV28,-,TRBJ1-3,CASSLGGGVISGNTIYF,TGTGCCAGCAGTTTAGGGGGAGGGGTTATCTCTGGAAACACCATATATTTT
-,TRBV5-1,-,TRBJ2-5,CASSRNLGGETQYF,TGCGCCAGCAGCCGAAACTTGGGGGGAGAGACCCAGTACTTC
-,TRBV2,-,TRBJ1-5,CASCAQNSNQPQHF,TGTGCCAGCTGCGCACAGAATAGCAATCAGCCCCAGCATTTT
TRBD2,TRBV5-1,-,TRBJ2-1,CASRAIAGLYNEQFF,TGCGCCAGCAGGGCCATAGCGGGGCTATACAATGAGCAGTTCTTC
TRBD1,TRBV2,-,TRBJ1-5,CASSKQGLVNNQPQHF,TGTGCCAGCAGCAAACAGGGGTTAGTTAACAATCAGCCCCAGCATTTT
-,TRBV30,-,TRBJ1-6,CAWIPRAVNSPLHF,TGTGCCTGGATCCCCAGGGCGGTTAATTCACCCCTCCACTTT
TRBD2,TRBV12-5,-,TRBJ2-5,CASGLYRGGLAGETQYF,TGTGCTAGTGGTTTGTATAGAGGGGGACTAGCGGGGGAGACCCAGTACTTC
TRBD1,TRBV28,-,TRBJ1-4,CASSPGGAGVGEKLFF,TGTGCCAGCAGTCCAGGGGGCGCAGGGGTGGGTGAAAAACTGTTTTTT
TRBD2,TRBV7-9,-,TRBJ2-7,CASSSPLAGPVYEQYF,TGTGCCAGCAGCTCTCCCCTAGCGGGACCGGTCTACGAGCAGTACTTC
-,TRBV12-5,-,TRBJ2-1,CASGSSRGGNEQFF,TGTGCTAGTGGTTCCTCCAGAGGGGGCAATGAGCAGTTCTTC
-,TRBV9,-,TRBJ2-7,CASSVGPTGAYEQYF,TGTGCCAGCAGCGTAGGGCCGACGGGGGCCTACGAGCAGTACTTC
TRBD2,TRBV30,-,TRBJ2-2,CAWRPLAGTGELFF,TGTGCCTGGCGGCCACTAGCGGGCACCGGGGAGCTGTTTTTT
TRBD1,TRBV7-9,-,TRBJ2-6,CASSSLQGTGANVLTF,TGTGCCAGCAGCTCGTTACAGGGGACTGGGGCCAACGTCCTGACTTTC
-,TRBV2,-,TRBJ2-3,CASSVSREYTQYF,TGTGCCAGCAGTGTATCCAGGGAATATACGCAGTATTTT
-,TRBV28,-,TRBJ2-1,CASSPTWTDNEQFF,TGTGCCAGCAGTCCAACTTGGACAGACAATGAGCAGTTCTTC
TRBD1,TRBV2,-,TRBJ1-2,CASSETGGNYGYTF,TGTGCCAGCAGTGAGACAGGGGGCAACTATGGCTACACCTTC
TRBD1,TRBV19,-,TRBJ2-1,CASLKAGTGGNEQFF,TGTGCCAGTCTCAAAGCCGGGACAGGGGGCAATGAGCAGTTCTTC
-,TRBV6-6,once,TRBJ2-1,CASSPRDEQFF,TGTGCCAGCAGTCCCCGGGATGAGCAGTTCTTC
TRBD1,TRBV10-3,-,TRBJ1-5,CAISDRGPGQPQHF,TGTGCCATCAGTGACAGGGGGCCGGGTCAGCCCCAGCATTTT
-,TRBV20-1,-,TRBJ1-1,CSANPDTEAFF,TGCAGTGCTAATCCTGACACTGAAGCTTTCTTT
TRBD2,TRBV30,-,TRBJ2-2,CAWNLAGSGELFF,TGTGCCTGGAATCTAGCGGGATCGGGGGAGCTGTTTTTT
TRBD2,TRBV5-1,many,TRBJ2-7,CASSLLSGLAGNEQYF,TGCGCCAGCAGCTTGCTATCCGGTCTAGCGGGAAACGAGCAGTACTTC
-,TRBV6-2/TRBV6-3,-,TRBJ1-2,CASSGRPGAIYGYTF,TGTGCCAGCAGTGGTCGGCCGGGAGCTATCTATGGCTACACCTTC
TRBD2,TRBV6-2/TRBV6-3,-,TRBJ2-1,CASSSNLVGKRESEQFF,TGTGCCAGCAGTTCGAACCTCGTTGGGAAGCGGGAGAGCGAGCAGTTCTTC
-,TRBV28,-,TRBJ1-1,CASSFRAGSTEAFF,TGTGCCAGCAGTTTCCGGGCAGGGTCCACTGAAGCTTTCTTT
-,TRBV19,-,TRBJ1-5,CASSRGDSNQPQHF,TGTGCCAGTAGTAGGGGAGACAGCAATCAGCCCCAGCATTTT
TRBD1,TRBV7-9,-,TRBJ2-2,CASSSQGLVGELFF,TGTGCCAGCAGCTCACAGGGGTTGGTCGGGGAGCTGTTTTTT
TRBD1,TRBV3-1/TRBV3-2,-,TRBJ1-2,CASSPRGRDYGYTF,TGTGCCAGCAGCCCCAGGGGGCGCGACTATGGCTACACCTTC
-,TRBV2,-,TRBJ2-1,CASRAIGSFTYNEQFF,TGTGCCAGCAGAGCGATCGGATCCTTTACCTACAATGAGCAGTTCTTC
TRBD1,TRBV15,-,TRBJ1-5,CATRRDRGLNQPQHF,TGTGCCACCAGAAGGGACAGGGGGCTCAATCAGCCCCAGCATTTT
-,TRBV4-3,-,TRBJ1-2,CASSQDRGGYGYTF,TGCGCCAGCAGCCAAGACAGGGGCGGCTATGGCTACACCTTC
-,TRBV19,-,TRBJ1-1,CASSILLGGTEAFF,TGTGCCAGTAGTATCCTTCTCGGGGGGACTGAAGCTTTCTTT
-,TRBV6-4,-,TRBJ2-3,CASSEQGADTQYF,TGTGCCAGCAGTGAACAGGGAGCAGATACGCAGTATTTT
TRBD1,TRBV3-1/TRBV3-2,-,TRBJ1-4,CASSQRTGGEREKLFF,TGTGCCAGCAGCCAAAGGACAGGGGGCGAAAGGGAAAAACTGTTTTTT
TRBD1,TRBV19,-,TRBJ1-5,CASSPGQGYGNQPQHF,TGTGCCAGTAGTCCCGGACAGGGGTACGGCAATCAGCCCCAGCATTTT
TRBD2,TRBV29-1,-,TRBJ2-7,CSVATGLAGVYEQYF,TGCAGCGTTGCAACCGGACTAGCCGGAGTCTACGAGCAGTACTTC
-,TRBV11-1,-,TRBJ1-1,CASSPRGGTEAFF,TGTGCCAGCAGCCCGAGGGGGGGCACTGAAGCTTTCTTT
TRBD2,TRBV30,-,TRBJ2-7,CAWSKFGGGEQYF,TGTGCCTGGAGTAAGTTTGGGGGGGGCGAGCAGTACTTC
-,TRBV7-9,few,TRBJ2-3,CASSLDNPSTDTQYF,TGTGCCAGCAGCTTAGACAACCCTAGCACAGATACGCAGTATTTT
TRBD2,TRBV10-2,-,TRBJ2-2,CASRISGGAGTGELFF,TGCGCCAGCAGGATCAGCGGGGGGGCAGGCACCGGGGAGCTGTTTTTT